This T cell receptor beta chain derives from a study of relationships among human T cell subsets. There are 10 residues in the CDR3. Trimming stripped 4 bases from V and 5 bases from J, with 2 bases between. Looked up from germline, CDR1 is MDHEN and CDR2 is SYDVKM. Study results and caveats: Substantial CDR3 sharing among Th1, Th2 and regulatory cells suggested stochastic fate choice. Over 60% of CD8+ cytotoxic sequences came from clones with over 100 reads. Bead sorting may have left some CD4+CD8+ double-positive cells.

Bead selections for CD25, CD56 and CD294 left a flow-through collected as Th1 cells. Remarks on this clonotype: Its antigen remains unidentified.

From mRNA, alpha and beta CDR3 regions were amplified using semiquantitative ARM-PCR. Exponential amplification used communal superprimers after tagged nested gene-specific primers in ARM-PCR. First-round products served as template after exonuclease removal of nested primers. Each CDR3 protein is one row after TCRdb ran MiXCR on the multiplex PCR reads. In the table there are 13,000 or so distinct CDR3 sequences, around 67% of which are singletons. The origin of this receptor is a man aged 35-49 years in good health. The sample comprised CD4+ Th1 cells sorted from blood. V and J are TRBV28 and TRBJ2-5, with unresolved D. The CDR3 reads CASSSETQYF. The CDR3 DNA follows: TGTGCCAGCAGTTCCGAGACCCAGTACTTC. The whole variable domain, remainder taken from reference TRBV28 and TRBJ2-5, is DVKVTQSSRYLVKRTGEKVFLECVQDMDHENMFWYRQDPGLGLRLIYFSYDVKMKEKGDIPEGYSVSREKKERFSLILESASTNQTSMYLCASSSETQYFGPGTRLLVL.